This TCR beta chain was documented in a study of tumor-infiltrating lymphocytes in primary liver carcinoma. Overall study: Samples yielded about 3.65 to 8 million productive TCRbeta reads, similar across tissue types.

Germline loops: CDR1 MNHEY, CDR2 SVGAGI. The CDR3 consists of 13 residues. General study results and limits: Tumor region pairs showed greater overlap than either tumor-adjacent or tumor-blood pairs did. Bulk unsorted samples prevented comparison of CD4+ and CD8+ repertoires.

The sample holds a few counts of this clonotype. Its cognate antigen is unknown. A read error is possible here, since a much larger clone lies one base away. Using a constant-region primer together with ProtoScript II reverse transcriptase, TCR beta cDNA was made from around 500 ng of total RNA. What produced the TCR beta libraries was three nested multiplex PCR rounds using slightly modified ARM-PCR. Researchers ran the first two PCR rounds for approximately 9 cycles each with TRBV1-TRBV30 forward primers and a C-beta reverse primer. TCRdb analysed the multiplex PCR reads with MiXCR anew, one entry per CDR3 protein. The repertoire consists of almost 200,000 distinct CDR3 sequences, with roughly 61% occurring once and the leading ten covering about 7.1%. Blood RNA originated from unsorted whole blood, with germline DNA additionally extracted.

J is TRBJ1-5 and V is TRBV6-5; the D gene is possibly TRBD1 (5 bases). The source is a woman aged 55-70 years with primary liver carcinoma and hepatitis B virus infection. The specimen was peripheral blood. The CDR3 bases are TGTGCCAACAGTTACCGAGGGGATCAGCCCCAGCATTTT. As protein: CANSYRGDQPQHF.